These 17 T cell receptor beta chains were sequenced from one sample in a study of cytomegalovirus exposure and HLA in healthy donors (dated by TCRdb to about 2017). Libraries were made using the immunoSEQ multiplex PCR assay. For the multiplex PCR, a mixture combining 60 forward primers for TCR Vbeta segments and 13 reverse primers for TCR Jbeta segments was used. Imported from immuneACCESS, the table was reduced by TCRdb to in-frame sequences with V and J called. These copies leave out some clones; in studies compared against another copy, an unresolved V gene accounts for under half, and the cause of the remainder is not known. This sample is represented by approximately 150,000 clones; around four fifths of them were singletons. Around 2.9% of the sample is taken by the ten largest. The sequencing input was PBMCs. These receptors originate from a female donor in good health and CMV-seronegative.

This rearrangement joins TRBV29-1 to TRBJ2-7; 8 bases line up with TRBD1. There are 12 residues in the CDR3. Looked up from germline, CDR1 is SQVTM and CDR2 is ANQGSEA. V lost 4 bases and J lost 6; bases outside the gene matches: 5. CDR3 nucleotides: TGCAGCGTTGTTGACAGGGGTAGCGAGCAGTACTTC. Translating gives CSVVDRGSEQYF.

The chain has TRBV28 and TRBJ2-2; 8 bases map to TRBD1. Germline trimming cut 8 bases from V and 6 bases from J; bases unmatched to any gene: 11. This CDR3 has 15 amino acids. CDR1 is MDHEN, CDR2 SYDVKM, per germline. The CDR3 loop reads CASFVAGGVPGELFF. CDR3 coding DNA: TGTGCCAGCTTCGTGGCAGGGGGCGTTCCCGGGGAGCTGTTTTTT.

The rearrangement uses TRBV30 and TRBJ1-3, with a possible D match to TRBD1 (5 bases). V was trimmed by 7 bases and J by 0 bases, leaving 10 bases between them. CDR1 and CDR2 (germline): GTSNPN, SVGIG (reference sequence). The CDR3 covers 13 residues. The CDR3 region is CAYSTASGNTIYF. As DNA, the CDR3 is TGTGCCTACTCGACAGCCTCTGGAAACACCATATATTTT.

CDR3 loop: CASSFGTTGMEQYF. In DNA, the CDR3 is TGTGCCAGCAGTTTCGGTACTACCGGTATGGAGCAGTACTTC. The gene calls are TRBV27 and TRBJ2-7, with no clear D. The CDR3 consists of 14 residues. V was cut by 3 bases and J by 7 bases, with 16 bases left in between. CDR1 and CDR2 (germline): MNHEY, SMNVEV (reference sequence).

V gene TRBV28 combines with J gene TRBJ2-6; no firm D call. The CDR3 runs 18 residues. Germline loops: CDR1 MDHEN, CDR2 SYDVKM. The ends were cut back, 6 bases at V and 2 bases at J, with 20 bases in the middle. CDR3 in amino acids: CASSLDSGVLAGANVLTF. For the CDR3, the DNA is TGTGCCAGCAGCCTTGACTCCGGTGTTTTAGCTGGGGCCAACGTCCTGACTTTC. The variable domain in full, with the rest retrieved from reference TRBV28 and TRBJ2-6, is DVKVTQSSRYLVKRTGEKVFLECVQDMDHENMFWYRQDPGLGLRLIYFSYDVKMKEKGDIPEGYSVSREKKERFSLILESASTNQTSMYLCASSLDSGVLAGANVLTFGAGSRLTVL.

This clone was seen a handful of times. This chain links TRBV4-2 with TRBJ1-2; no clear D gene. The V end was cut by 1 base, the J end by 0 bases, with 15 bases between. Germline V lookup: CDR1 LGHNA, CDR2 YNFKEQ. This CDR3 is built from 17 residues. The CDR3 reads CASSQVSASGANYGYTF. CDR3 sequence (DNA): TGTGCCAGCAGCCAAGTTTCCGCCTCCGGGGCTAACTATGGCTACACCTTC.

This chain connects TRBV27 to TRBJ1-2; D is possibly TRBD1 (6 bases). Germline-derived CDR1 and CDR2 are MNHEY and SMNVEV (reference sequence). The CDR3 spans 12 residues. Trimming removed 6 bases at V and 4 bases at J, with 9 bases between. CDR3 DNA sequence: TGTGCCAGCAGAACAGGGACCTATGGCTACACCTTC. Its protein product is CASRTGTYGYTF.

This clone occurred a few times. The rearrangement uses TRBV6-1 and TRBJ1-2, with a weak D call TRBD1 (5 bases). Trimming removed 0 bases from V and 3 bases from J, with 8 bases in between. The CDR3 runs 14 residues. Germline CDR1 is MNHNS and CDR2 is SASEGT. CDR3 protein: CASSEADSYYGYTF. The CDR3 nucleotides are TGTGCCAGCAGTGAAGCCGACAGTTACTATGGCTACACCTTC.

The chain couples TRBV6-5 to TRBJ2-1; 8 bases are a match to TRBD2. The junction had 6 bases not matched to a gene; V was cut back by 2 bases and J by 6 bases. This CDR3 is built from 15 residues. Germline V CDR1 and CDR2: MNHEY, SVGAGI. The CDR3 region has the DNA TGTGCCAGCAGTTACCTTGCGGGAGGTACCAATGAGCAGTTCTTC. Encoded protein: CASSYLAGGTNEQFF.

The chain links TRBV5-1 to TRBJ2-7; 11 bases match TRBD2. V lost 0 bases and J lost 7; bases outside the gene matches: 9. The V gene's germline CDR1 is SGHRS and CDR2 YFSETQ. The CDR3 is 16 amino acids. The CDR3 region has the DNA TGCGCCAGCAGCTTGGGGGGACTAGCGGAGTTCGGAGAGCAGTACTTC. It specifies CASSLGGLAEFGEQYF.

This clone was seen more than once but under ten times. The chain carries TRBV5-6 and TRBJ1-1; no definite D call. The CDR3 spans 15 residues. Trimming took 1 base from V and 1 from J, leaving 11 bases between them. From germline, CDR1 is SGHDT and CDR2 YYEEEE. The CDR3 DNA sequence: TGTGCCAGCAGCTTGTATTGGCCCGAGAACACTGAAGCTTTCTTT. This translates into CASSLYWPENTEAFF.

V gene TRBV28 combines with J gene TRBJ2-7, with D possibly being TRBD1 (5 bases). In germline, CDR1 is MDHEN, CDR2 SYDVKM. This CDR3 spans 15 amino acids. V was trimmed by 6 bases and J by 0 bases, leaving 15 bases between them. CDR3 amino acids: CASRSTGPSSYEQYF. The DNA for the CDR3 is TGTGCCAGCAGAAGTACAGGTCCCTCCTCCTACGAGCAGTACTTC.

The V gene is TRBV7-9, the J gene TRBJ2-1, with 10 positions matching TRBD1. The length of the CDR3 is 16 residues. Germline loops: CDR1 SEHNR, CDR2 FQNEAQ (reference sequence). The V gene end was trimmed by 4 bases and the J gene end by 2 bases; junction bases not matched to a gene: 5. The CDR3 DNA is TGTGCCAGCAGCTGGGGGACAGGGGTTCCCTACAATGAGCAGTTCTTC. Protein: CASSWGTGVPYNEQFF.

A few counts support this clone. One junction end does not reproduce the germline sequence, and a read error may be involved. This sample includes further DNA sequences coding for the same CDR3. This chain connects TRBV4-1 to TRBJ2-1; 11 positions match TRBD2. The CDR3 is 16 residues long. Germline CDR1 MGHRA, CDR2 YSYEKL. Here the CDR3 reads CASSQGTSGSYNEQFF. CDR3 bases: TGTGCCAGCAGCCAAGGGACTAGCGGCTCCTACAATGAGCAGTTCTTC.

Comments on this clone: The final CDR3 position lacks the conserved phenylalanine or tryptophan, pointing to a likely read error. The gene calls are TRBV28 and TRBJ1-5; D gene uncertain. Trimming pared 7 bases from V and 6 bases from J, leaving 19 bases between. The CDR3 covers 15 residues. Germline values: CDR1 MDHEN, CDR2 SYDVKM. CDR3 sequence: CASTDGRWVAQPQHL. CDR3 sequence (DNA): TGTGCCAGCACTGACGGTCGCTGGGTAGCTCAGCCCCAGCATCTT.

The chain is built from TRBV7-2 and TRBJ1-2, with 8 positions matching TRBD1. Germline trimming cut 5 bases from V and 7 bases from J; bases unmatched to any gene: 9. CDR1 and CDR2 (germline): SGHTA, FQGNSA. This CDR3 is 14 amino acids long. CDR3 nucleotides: TGTGCCAGCAGCCTCTCGGACAGGGACGGTGGCTACACCTTC. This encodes CASSLSDRDGGYTF.

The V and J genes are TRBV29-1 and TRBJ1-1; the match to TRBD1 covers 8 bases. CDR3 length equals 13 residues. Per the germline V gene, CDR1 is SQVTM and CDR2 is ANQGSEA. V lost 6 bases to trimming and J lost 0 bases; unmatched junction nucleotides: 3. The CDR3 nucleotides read TGCAGCGTGGGACAGGCACTGAACACTGAAGCTTTCTTT. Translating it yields CSVGQALNTEAFF.